One sample yielded the 7 T cell receptor beta chains listed below, sequenced in a study of CD8 T cells in Susac syndrome. Random hexamers were used to reverse transcribe the RNA input (roughly 0.5 to 1 ug). One entry per CDR3 protein results from TCRdb running MiXCR on the immunoSEQ multiplex PCR reads. The data show more than 150,000 distinct CDR3 sequences, roughly 95% seen once. The sequenced material came from CD8+ T cells from PBMCs. These receptors were collected from a human donor with multiple sclerosis.

J is TRBJ2-2 and V is TRBV4-1; tentatively, D is TRBD1 or TRBD2 (5 bases each). The CDR3 length is 16 residues. In germline, CDR1 is MGHRA, CDR2 YSYEKL. The V end lost 0 bases, the J end lost 0 bases, and 8 bases lay between the germline ends. The CDR3 DNA reads TGCGCCAGCAGCCAAGATGGGACGACGAACACCGGGGAGCTGTTTTTT. This gives the protein CASSQDGTTNTGELFF.

In this sample, this clonotype turned up once. The chain joins TRBV15 to TRBJ1-2, with 7 positions matching TRBD1. Germline values: CDR1 LNHNV, CDR2 YYDKDF (reference sequence). This CDR3 region has 14 residues. The V gene end was trimmed by 0 bases and the J gene end by 6 bases; junction bases not matched to a gene: 4. The CDR3 loop is CATSRDKGAHGYTF. As DNA, the CDR3 is TGTGCCACCAGCAGAGATAAGGGGGCCCATGGCTACACCTTC.

Concerning this clonotype: Germline and junction disagree at one end, which may indicate a read error. The J gene is TRBJ2-3, the V gene TRBV20-1; D may be TRBD2 (6 bases). From germline, CDR1 is DFQATT and CDR2 SNEGSKA (reference sequence). CDR3 length: 15 residues. In DNA form, the CDR3 reads TGCAGGGCTAGACATAGTAGGGAGGGCACAGATACGCAGTATTTT. It specifies CRARHSREGTDTQYF.

V gene TRBV7-8 combines with J gene TRBJ2-1; the D gene is possibly TRBD2 (7 bases). In germline, CDR1 is SGHVS, CDR2 FQNEAQ. The CDR3 has 17 amino acids. The ends were cut back, 1 base at V and 0 bases at J, with 13 bases in the middle. This CDR3 reads CASSLETAGASYNEQFF. CDR3 in DNA: TGTGCCAGCAGCTTAGAGACGGCGGGGGCCTCCTACAATGAGCAGTTCTTC.

V usage is TRBV19 and J usage is TRBJ2-1, with TRBD1 matching over 10 bases. Germline lookup yields CDR1 LNHDA and CDR2 SQIVND (reference sequence). There are 15 residues in the CDR3. Trimming cost V 3 bases and J 4 bases; bases outside gene matches: 3. The CDR3 sequence: CASSMPGQGYNEQFF. The CDR3 nucleotides read TGTGCCAGTAGTATGCCGGGACAGGGGTACAATGAGCAGTTCTTC.

The J gene is TRBJ2-3, the V gene TRBV12-3 or TRBV12-4; the match to TRBD2 covers 13 bases. The V segment lost 5 bases and the J segment 6 bases; nucleotides outside the gene matches: 5. This CDR3 comprises 15 residues. CDR3 in DNA: TGTGCCAGCAGTCCACTAGCGGGGGGGCAGGATACGCAGTATTTT. Translating gives CASSPLAGGQDTQYF.

The chain combines TRBV30 with TRBJ2-7; D is unclear. The CDR3 consists of 11 residues. Germline CDR1 GTSNPN, CDR2 SVGIG (reference sequence). With 0 bases removed from V and 7 bases from J, the gap between germline ends came to 7 bases. CDR3 region: CAWSVSGEQYF. The DNA for the CDR3 is TGTGCCTGGAGTGTATCCGGAGAGCAGTACTTC.